This T cell receptor beta chain was documented in a study of blood T cell repertoires in COVID-19. Study information: The United States, Italy and Spain were the sources of the acute and convalescent COVID-19 samples. T cells, B-cell-depleted T cells, or PBMCs supplied cDNA or gDNA.

Concerning this clone itself: The same CDR3 can be traced to other DNA sequences in this sample.

Original data processing: Counts of nucleated cells, estimated from reference gene primer amplification, were obtained. Measured with immunoSEQ multiplex PCR; TCRdb has only the in-frame clones, and not every one. D and trimming come from the DNA, and the V and J calls and clone size come from that table. The sample lists a few hundred thousand clones, about nine tenths occurring once. Germline V gene sequence: CDR1 SGDLS, CDR2 YYNGEE. This CDR3 is 13 amino acids long. The V end lost 1 base, the J end lost 1 base, and 5 bases lay between the germline ends. Across about two dozen US areas, participants ranged in age from about 18 to 90 years.

The origin of this receptor is a woman aged 40 to 50 with acute COVID-19. Sequencing used PBMCs or T cells enriched from blood (not recorded which). The V call is TRBV9, the J call TRBJ1-1; no firm D call. This CDR3 reads CASSVSGNTEAFF. CDR3 coding DNA: TGTGCCAGCAGCGTATCCGGGAACACTGAAGCTTTCTTT. Combining the CDR3 with reference TRBV9 and TRBJ1-1 gives the whole variable domain DSGVTQTPKHLITATGQRVTLRCSPRSGDLSVYWYQQSLDQGLQFLIQYYNGEERAKGNILERFSAQQFPDLHSELNLSSLELGDSALYFCASSVSGNTEAFFGQGTRLTVV.